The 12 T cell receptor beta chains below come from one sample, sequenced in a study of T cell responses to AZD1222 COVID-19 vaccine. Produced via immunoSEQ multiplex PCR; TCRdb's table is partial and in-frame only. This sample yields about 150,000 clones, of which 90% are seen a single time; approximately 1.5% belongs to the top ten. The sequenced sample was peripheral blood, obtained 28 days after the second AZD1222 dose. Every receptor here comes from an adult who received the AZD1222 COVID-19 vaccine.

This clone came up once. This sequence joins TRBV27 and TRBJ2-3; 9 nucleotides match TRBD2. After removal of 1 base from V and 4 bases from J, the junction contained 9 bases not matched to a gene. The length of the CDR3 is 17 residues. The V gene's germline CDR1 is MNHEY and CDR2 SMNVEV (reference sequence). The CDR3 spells CASSLWWLAGNADTQYF. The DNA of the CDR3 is TGTGCCAGCAGTTTATGGTGGCTAGCGGGGAACGCAGATACGCAGTATTTT.

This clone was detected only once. The CDR3 region is CASSTGRWVEQFF. Written as DNA, the CDR3 is TGTGCCAGTAGTACGGGACGGTGGGTTGAGCAGTTCTTC. V and J are TRBV19 and TRBJ2-1; D tentatively fits TRBD1 or TRBD2 (5 bases each). The CDR3 totals 13 residues. Germline CDR1 LNHDA, CDR2 SQIVND (reference sequence). V shed 4 bases and J shed 9 bases, with 13 bases lying between them.

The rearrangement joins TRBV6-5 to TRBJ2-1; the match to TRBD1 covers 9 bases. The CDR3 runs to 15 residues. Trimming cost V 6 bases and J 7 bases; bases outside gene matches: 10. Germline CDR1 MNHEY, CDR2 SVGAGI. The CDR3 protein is CASRAGTGTVNEQFF. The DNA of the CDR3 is TGTGCCAGCAGAGCCGGGACAGGGACGGTAAATGAGCAGTTCTTC.

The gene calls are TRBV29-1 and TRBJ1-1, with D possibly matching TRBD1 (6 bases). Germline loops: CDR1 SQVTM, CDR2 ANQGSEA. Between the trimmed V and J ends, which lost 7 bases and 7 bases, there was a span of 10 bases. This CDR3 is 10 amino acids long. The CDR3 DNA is TGCAGCGGGATGGACAGTGAAGCTTTCTTT. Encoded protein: CSGMDSEAFF.

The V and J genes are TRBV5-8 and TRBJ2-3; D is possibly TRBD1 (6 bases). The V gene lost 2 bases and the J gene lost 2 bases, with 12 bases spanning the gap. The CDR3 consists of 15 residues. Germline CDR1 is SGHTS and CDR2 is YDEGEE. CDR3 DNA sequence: TGTGCCAGCAGCTTTCGTCAGGGGAACACAGATACGCAGTATTTT. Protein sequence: CASSFRQGNTDTQYF. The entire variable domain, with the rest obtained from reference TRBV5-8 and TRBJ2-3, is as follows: EAGVTQSPTHLIKTRGQQATLRCSPISGHTSVYWYQQALGLGLQFLLWYDEGEERNRGNFPPRFSGRQFPNYSSELNVNALELEDSALYLCASSFRQGNTDTQYFGPGTRLTVL.

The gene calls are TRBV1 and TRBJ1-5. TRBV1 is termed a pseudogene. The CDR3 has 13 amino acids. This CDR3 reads CTALRLDDQPQHF. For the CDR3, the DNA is TGCACCGCTTTGAGGTTGGACGATCAGCCCCAGCATTTT.

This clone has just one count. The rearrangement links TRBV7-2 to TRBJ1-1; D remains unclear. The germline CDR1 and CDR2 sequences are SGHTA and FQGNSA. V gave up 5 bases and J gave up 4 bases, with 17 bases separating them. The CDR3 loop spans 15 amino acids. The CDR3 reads CASSPLGRTTTEAFF. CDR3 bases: TGTGCCAGCAGCCCTCTTGGCAGGACGACCACTGAAGCTTTCTTT.

The CDR3 reads CASSLLSLNTGELFF. The CDR3 DNA reads TGCGCCAGCAGCTTGTTATCCTTGAACACCGGGGAGCTGTTTTTT. V and J are TRBV5-1 and TRBJ2-2; no definite D call. The germline gives CDR1 SGHRS, CDR2 YFSETQ. The CDR3 totals 15 residues. V was clipped by 1 base and J by 1 base, with 8 bases between them.

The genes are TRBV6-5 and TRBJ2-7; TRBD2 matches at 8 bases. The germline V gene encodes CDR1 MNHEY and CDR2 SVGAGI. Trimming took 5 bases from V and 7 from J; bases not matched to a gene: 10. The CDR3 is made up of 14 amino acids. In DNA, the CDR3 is TGTGCCAGCAGTCCTGGAGCGGGAGTTAATGAGCAGTACTTC. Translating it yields CASSPGAGVNEQYF.

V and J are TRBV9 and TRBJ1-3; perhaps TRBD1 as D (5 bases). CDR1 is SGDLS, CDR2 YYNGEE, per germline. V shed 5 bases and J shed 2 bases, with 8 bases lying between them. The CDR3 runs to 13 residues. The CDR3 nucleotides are TGTGCCAGCAGTTTAGGGGCTGGAAACACCATATATTTT. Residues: CASSLGAGNTIYF.

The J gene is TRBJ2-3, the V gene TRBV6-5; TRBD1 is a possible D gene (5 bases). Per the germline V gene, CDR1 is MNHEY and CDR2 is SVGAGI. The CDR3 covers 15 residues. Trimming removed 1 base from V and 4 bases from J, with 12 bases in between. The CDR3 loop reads CASSYWSGRADTQYF. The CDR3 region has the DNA TGTGCCAGCAGTTACTGGTCAGGGCGAGCAGATACGCAGTATTTT.

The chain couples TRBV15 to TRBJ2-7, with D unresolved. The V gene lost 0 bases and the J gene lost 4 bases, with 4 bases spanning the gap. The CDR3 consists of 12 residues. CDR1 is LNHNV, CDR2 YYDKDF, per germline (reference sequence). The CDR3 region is CATSRDLYEQYF. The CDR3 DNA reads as TGTGCCACCAGCAGAGATCTTTACGAGCAGTACTTC.